These 25 T cell receptor beta chains share one sample of origin, sequenced in a study of T cell responses to AZD1222 COVID-19 vaccine. Sequencing used immunoSEQ multiplex PCR; TCRdb keeps in-frame clones, though not all of them. The sample lists roughly 150,000 clones, about nine tenths occurring once. The sample consisted of peripheral blood, taken on day 0 of MenACWY control vaccination. The origin of the receptors is an adult in good health.

The V and J genes are TRBV27 and TRBJ1-6; 11 nucleotides line up with TRBD1. Losses at the gene ends were 3 bases for V and 9 bases for J; bases not matched to a gene: 7. The CDR3 runs 16 residues. The germline V gene has CDR1 MNHEY and CDR2 SMNVEV (reference sequence). The CDR3 DNA is TGTGCCAGCAGTTTTCAACTGGACAGGGGGCTTTCACCCCTCCACTTT. Its protein product is CASSFQLDRGLSPLHF.

The genes are TRBV4-2 and TRBJ2-5, with 8 bases lining up with TRBD2. Germline loops: CDR1 LGHNA, CDR2 YNFKEQ. Losses at the gene ends were 1 base for V and 3 bases for J; bases not matched to a gene: 10. The CDR3 spans 17 residues. CDR3: CASSQGAGGHRKETQYF. CDR3 nucleotide sequence: TGTGCCAGCAGCCAAGGGGCGGGGGGACATCGAAAAGAGACCCAGTACTTC.

CDR3 sequence reads: CASRYNRDTGELFF. CDR3 nucleotides: TGTGCCAGCAGATATAACAGGGACACCGGGGAGCTGTTTTTT. This rearrangement joins TRBV13 to TRBJ2-2, with D tentatively TRBD1 (6 bases). Germline V gene sequence: CDR1 PRHDT, CDR2 FYEKMQ (reference sequence). Trimming stripped 6 bases from V and 3 bases from J, with 11 bases between. This CDR3 spans 14 amino acids.

This clone was detected only once. The genes are TRBV7-9 and TRBJ1-1; D is ambiguous. Trimming removed 0 bases at V and 6 bases at J, with 8 bases between. CDR3 length equals 13 residues. The germline V gene has CDR1 SEHNR and CDR2 FQNEAQ (reference sequence). In DNA form, the CDR3 reads TGTGCCAGCAGCTTAGCATGGGTCCCTGAAGCTTTCTTT. It yields the protein CASSLAWVPEAFF.

The rearrangement joins TRBV19 to TRBJ2-7; D is unclear. V was trimmed by 3 bases and J by 3 bases, leaving 12 bases between them. Germline V lookup: CDR1 LNHDA, CDR2 SQIVND (reference sequence). The CDR3 contains 14 residues. The CDR3 reads CASSIQGGSYEQYF. CDR3 sequence (DNA): TGTGCCAGTAGTATTCAAGGCGGAAGCTACGAGCAGTACTTC.

The gene calls are TRBV20-1 and TRBJ1-4, with D maybe TRBD1 (6 bases). The germline CDR1 and CDR2 sequences are DFQATT and SNEGSKA (reference sequence). CDR3 length: 12 amino acids. The V and J ends lost 3 bases and 12 bases respectively, with 14 bases between them. The CDR3 is CSASVGARQLFF. CDR3 nucleotide sequence: TGCAGTGCTAGTGTGGGGGCCCGACAACTGTTTTTT.

As concerns this clone: An end of the junction does not agree with germline; a read error may underlie this. The chain links TRBV7-2 to TRBJ1-6; D not resolved. The length of the CDR3 is 11 residues. Germline V gives CDR1 SGHTA, CDR2 FQGNSA. CDR3 nucleotide sequence: TGTGCCAGCAGCTTTGGACGGGAACTGAACTTT. This sequence encodes CASSFGRELNF.

The chain carries TRBV9 and TRBJ1-6; 8 bases align to TRBD1. V dropped 3 bases and J dropped 9; count of bases not matched to a gene: 17. The CDR3 length is 18 residues. Germline-derived CDR1 and CDR2 are SGDLS and YYNGEE. The CDR3 sequence: CASSAYPRQGPNASPLHF. The DNA for the CDR3 is TGTGCCAGCAGCGCCTACCCCCGACAGGGGCCCAATGCTTCACCCCTCCACTTT.

The CDR3 nucleotides read TGTGCCAGCACCCCCAGGGGCCTCTCCTACGAGCAGTACTTC. It codes for CASTPRGLSYEQYF. The chain has TRBV27 and TRBJ2-7, with D maybe TRBD1 (6 bases). This CDR3 comprises 14 residues. With 7 bases removed from V and 0 bases from J, the gap between germline ends came to 13 bases. Looked up from germline, CDR1 is MNHEY and CDR2 is SMNVEV (reference sequence).

The rearrangement uses TRBV5-1 and TRBJ2-1, with a possible D match to TRBD1 (6 bases). Germline CDR1 SGHRS, CDR2 YFSETQ. This CDR3 spans 14 amino acids. The V end lost 2 bases, the J end lost 3 bases, and 9 bases lay between the germline ends. CDR3 sequence reads: CASSFLTGYNEQFF. The CDR3 DNA follows: TGCGCCAGCAGCTTCCTGACAGGCTACAATGAGCAGTTCTTC.

This sequence joins TRBV7-9 and TRBJ2-1, with 11 bases lining up with TRBD2. Germline V gene sequence: CDR1 SEHNR, CDR2 FQNEAQ (reference sequence). V was clipped by 1 base and J by 7 bases; unmatched bases: 6. The length of the CDR3 is 16 residues. The CDR3 loop is CASSLGGSGRGNEQFF. The CDR3 nucleotides read TGTGCCAGCAGCTTAGGCGGTAGCGGGAGGGGGAATGAGCAGTTCTTC.

The rearrangement joins TRBV7-6 to TRBJ1-6; D unresolved. Deletions cut 1 base from V and 11 bases from J, with 24 bases between. The CDR3 is 18 amino acids. Germline V lookup: CDR1 SGHVS, CDR2 FNYEAQ. The CDR3 coding sequence is TGTGCCAGCAGCTTAGTACTGGCTACGGCGGATTACTTGCCACCCCTCCACTTT. This codes for CASSLVLATADYLPPLHF.

Here the CDR3 reads CASSDSKGAHHGYTF. CDR3 nucleotide sequence: TGTGCCAGCAGTGATAGTAAGGGGGCGCACCATGGCTACACCTTC. The rearrangement joins TRBV27 to TRBJ1-2; 7 nucleotides align to TRBD1. CDR1 MNHEY and CDR2 SMNVEV come from the germline V gene (reference sequence). CDR3 length: 15 residues. The V gene end was trimmed by 5 bases and the J gene end by 6 bases; junction bases not matched to a gene: 12.

The chain employs TRBV2 and TRBJ2-1; maybe TRBD1 (5 bases). Germline CDR1 and CDR2: SNHLY and FYNNEI. CDR3 length: 12 residues. Deletions cut 2 bases from V and 8 bases from J, with 7 bases between. In DNA, the CDR3 is TGTGCCAGCAGTGAACAGGGCCATGAGCAGTTCTTC. Translation gives CASSEQGHEQFF.

This chain links TRBV7-9 with TRBJ2-2; D unresolved. CDR3 length: 15 amino acids. The V gene's germline CDR1 is SEHNR and CDR2 FQNEAQ (reference sequence). The V and J ends lost 0 bases and 6 bases respectively, with 11 bases between them. The CDR3 loop is CASSLAGYFPGELFF. The CDR3 DNA is TGTGCCAGCAGCTTAGCCGGATATTTTCCCGGGGAGCTGTTTTTT.

The chain has TRBV18 and TRBJ1-1; D gene unclear. The CDR3 spans 15 residues. Looked up from germline, CDR1 is KGHSH and CDR2 is LQKENI. The V end was cut by 3 bases, the J end by 0 bases, with 11 bases between. CDR3 sequence (DNA): TGTGCCAGCTCACCGGCTTGGGGTATGAACACTGAAGCTTTCTTT. It codes for CASSPAWGMNTEAFF.

There are a few counts of this clone. This sequence joins TRBV19 and TRBJ1-5; 8 bases match TRBD1. The J segment lost 4 bases and the V segment lost 6 bases, leaving 8 bases of the junction unmatched. Germline V gene lookup returns CDR1 LNHDA and CDR2 SQIVND (reference sequence). This CDR3 spans 15 amino acids. The CDR3 coding sequence is TGTGCCAGTAGCCTGGGACAGGTCCCTAATCAGCCCCAGCATTTT. Translated, it gives CASSLGQVPNQPQHF.

This clone was seen a single time. The chain recombines TRBV6-5 with TRBJ1-6; D is undetermined. The CDR3 is 15 residues long. V dropped 5 bases and J dropped 0 bases, with 8 bases sitting between them. CDR1 is MNHEY and CDR2 is SVGAGI in the germline V gene. The CDR3 coding sequence is TGTGCCAGCAGTCAGCCGTACTCCTATAATTCACCCCTCCACTTT. Amino acids: CASSQPYSYNSPLHF.

This chain links TRBV12-5 with TRBJ2-7; no reliable D call. The CDR3 runs 11 residues. Germline-derived CDR1 and CDR2 are LGHNT and FRNRAP. The V gene lost 2 bases and the J gene lost 3 bases, with 2 bases spanning the gap. The CDR3 protein is CASGLHYEQYF. CDR3 in DNA: TGTGCTAGTGGTTTGCACTACGAGCAGTACTTC.

This chain connects TRBV7-9 to TRBJ1-2; no clear D gene. Germline V gives CDR1 SEHNR, CDR2 FQNEAQ (reference sequence). V was trimmed by 2 bases and J by 6 bases, leaving 10 bases between them. The CDR3 has 13 residues. CDR3 protein: CASSLNFGDGYTF. In DNA form, the CDR3 reads TGTGCCAGCAGCTTAAACTTCGGCGATGGCTACACCTTC.

The V gene is TRBV30, the J gene TRBJ2-4; possibly TRBD1 or TRBD2 for D (6 bases each). This CDR3 contains 16 residues. CDR1 is GTSNPN and CDR2 is SVGIG in the germline V gene (reference sequence). V lost 0 bases and J 0 bases, leaving 12 bases between the germline ends. The CDR3 bases are TGTGCCTGGAGTGTAAGGGGGGCAGGAGCCAAAAACATTCAGTACTTC. Residues: CAWSVRGAGAKNIQYF.

This chain connects TRBV5-1 to TRBJ2-1; 11 positions agree with TRBD1. CDR1 is SGHRS, CDR2 YFSETQ, per germline. This CDR3 comprises 14 residues. V lost 3 bases and J lost 9; bases outside the gene matches: 5. CDR3: CASSSGTGGGEQFF. Written as DNA, the CDR3 is TGCGCCAGCAGCTCCGGGACAGGGGGTGGTGAGCAGTTCTTC. Combining the CDR3 with reference TRBV5-1 and TRBJ2-1 gives the whole variable domain KAGVTQTPRYLIKTRGQQVTLSCSPISGHRSVSWYQQTPGQGLQFLFEYFSETQRNKGNFPGRFSGRQFSNSRSEMNVSTLELGDSALYLCASSSGTGGGEQFFGPGTRLTVL.

The genes are TRBV5-5 and TRBJ1-4; 8 bases fit TRBD1. After removal of 2 bases from V and 8 bases from J, the junction contained 8 bases not matched to a gene. Per germline, CDR1 SGHKS and CDR2 YYEKEE (reference sequence). The CDR3 extends over 15 amino acids. The CDR3 protein is CASSFFGQGDEKLFF. Here the CDR3 DNA reads TGTGCCAGCAGCTTCTTCGGACAGGGAGACGAAAAACTGTTTTTT.

The count of this clone is one. The V and J genes are TRBV5-1 and TRBJ1-5; TRBD1 is a possible D gene (5 bases). CDR1 is SGHRS, CDR2 YFSETQ, per germline. The V end lost 0 bases, the J end lost 4 bases, and 11 bases lay between the germline ends. The CDR3 is 15 residues long. The CDR3 nucleotides are TGCGCCAGCAGCTTGGAGGGGAATCTTAATCAGCCCCAGCATTTT. Translation gives CASSLEGNLNQPQHF.

This clone was observed a handful of times. The same CDR3 is also encoded by other DNA sequences in this sample. This chain connects TRBV7-2 to TRBJ1-1; D unresolved. The germline CDR1 and CDR2 sequences are SGHTA and FQGNSA. Between the trimmed V and J ends, which lost 3 bases and 1 base, there was a span of 9 bases. CDR3 length equals 14 residues. CDR3 coding DNA: TGTGCCAGCAGCTTCGGTAGCGCGAACACTGAAGCTTTCTTT. Amino acid sequence: CASSFGSANTEAFF.